Listed here is a single T cell receptor beta chain. Its binding antigen is unknown. The sample holds no much larger clone one base away, and base qualities are not on file. TCRbeta CDR3 regions were amplified from genomic DNA by means of the immunoSEQ Assay, a bias-controlled multiplex PCR. The original methods were these. Nucleated cell counts per sample were estimated from amplification of reference gene primers within the assay. To quantify the absolute abundance of each unique TCRbeta CDR3 rearrangement, sequence reads were collapsed and filtered. For each sample, productive Simpson clonality was calculated by taking the square root of Simpson's diversity index across productive rearrangements. TCRdb obtained this table from immuneACCESS and retained in-frame rearrangements with V and J assigned. These tables miss some clones; where compared with another copy, unresolved V genes account for less than half of the shortfall, and the remainder is unexplained. The V and J calls and clone size were taken over from that table, and D and trimming were inferred from the DNA. Recorded for this sample are around 100,000 clones; approximately 86% of them occurred a single time. Clones ranked in the top ten supply around 5% of the sample.

Inclusive of the bounding cysteine and phenylalanine, the CDR3 is 14 residues long. Solely the CDR3 DNA is kept, with 42 bases framed from the first base. The germline V gene encodes CDR1 LGHDT and CDR2 YNNKEL (reference sequence). V loses 5 bases at its end and J loses 4 bases; junction bases beyond the gene matches: 0. The sample is drawn from a study of blood T cell repertoires in COVID-19 (dated by TCRdb to about 2020). Regarding the study in general: Samples from collaborators originated in the United States, Italy and Spain and spanned both the acute and convalescent phases of COVID-19. The material from the prospective study consisted of cDNA or gDNA derived from T cells, B-cell-depleted T cells, or PBMCs. Subjects who had been exposed to COVID-19, were actively infected with it, or had recovered from it provided the deeply sampled blood TCRbeta repertoires that made up the dataset. The repertoires were released in a freely available public database intended as a resource for research on the immune response to SARS-CoV-2. Samples were obtained from the ongoing ImmuneRACE study (first 160 participants) and from 1,254 subjects provided by 6 global collaborators. A de-identified subject ID, COVID-19 status, age in years and sex were almost always included in the sample metadata. HLA class I and class II types, where available, came from metadata supplied by the sample provider rather than from assay-based typing. On the study overall, not on this receptor specifically: The amount of clinical and demographic metadata varied by source and participant and was provided uncurated.

Each collaborating institution followed its own protocols to collect whole blood in K2EDTA tubes. For TCRbeta analysis, collaborators shipped samples as frozen whole blood, isolated PBMCs, or DNA extracted from either of those sample types. Recombination joined TRBV3-1 (or the pseudogene TRBV3-2) with TRBJ2-4; TRBD2 aligns with 12 central bases. Input material: peripheral blood. This TCR was recovered from a human donor in a cohort sampled during active COVID-19. The sequenced DNA is TGTGCCAGCAGCACTAGCGGGAGGAAAAACATTCAGTACTTC. This is translated as CASSTSGRKNIQYF.